The 26 T cell receptor beta chains presented below share a single source sample, sequenced in a study of shared clonotypes between healthy human individuals. Sequenced by immunoSEQ multiplex PCR; TCRdb stores in-frame clones only, minus some. The profile shows some 100,000 clones, 68% of them singletons. The specimen sequenced was memory CD8+ T cells sorted from blood. As for subset: CD45RO+ cells pooled with CCR7-negative TemRA cells. These receptors all stem from a woman in her twenties or thirties in good health.

This clone has a single count. This rearrangement joins TRBV5-8 to TRBJ2-5; 7 bases are shared with TRBD1. The CDR3 has 14 amino acids. Germline CDR1 is SGHTS and CDR2 is YDEGEE. Trimming at V came to 5 bases and at J to 4 bases, leaving 8 bases not matched to a gene. CDR3 protein: CASSPLTGTETQYF. The CDR3 DNA reads TGTGCCAGCAGTCCACTGACAGGGACAGAGACCCAGTACTTC.

The chain carries TRBV2 and TRBJ2-7; D might be TRBD1 (6 bases). In germline, CDR1 is SNHLY, CDR2 FYNNEI. V shed 4 bases and J shed 6 bases, with 10 bases lying between them. The CDR3 totals 12 residues. CDR3 nucleotide sequence: TGTGCCAGCAGTGTTTGGGACATCGAGCAGTACTTC. Protein sequence: CASSVWDIEQYF.

The J gene is TRBJ2-1, the V gene TRBV27; 9 bases agree with TRBD2. Germline CDR1 MNHEY, CDR2 SMNVEV (reference sequence). J lost 9 bases, V lost 1 base, and 7 bases had no gene match. This CDR3 region has 15 residues. The CDR3 here is CASSLFLAGIGEQFF. CDR3 nucleotide sequence: TGTGCCAGCAGTTTATTTCTAGCGGGAATTGGTGAGCAGTTCTTC.

This clone showed up just a few times. CDR3 sequence reads: CAISERTGESETQYF. The CDR3 DNA follows: TGTGCCATCAGTGAAAGGACAGGGGAATCAGAGACCCAGTACTTC. V usage is TRBV10-3 and J usage is TRBJ2-5, with 9 nucleotides matching TRBD1. This CDR3 is built from 15 residues. The ends lost 3 bases at V and 4 bases at J; junction bases unmatched: 6. In germline, CDR1 is ENHRY, CDR2 SYGVKD.

This clone is a singleton in its sample. The V gene is TRBV13, the J gene TRBJ2-7; 8 bases agree with TRBD1. CDR1 PRHDT and CDR2 FYEKMQ come from the germline V gene (reference sequence). The CDR3 consists of 15 residues. Trimming at V came to 2 bases and at J to 4 bases, leaving 7 bases not matched to a gene. In DNA form, the CDR3 reads TGTGCCAGCAGCTTAAGGGGACAGGCGCTTTACGAGCAGTACTTC. It translates to CASSLRGQALYEQYF.

V gene TRBV7-6 combines with J gene TRBJ2-7; 9 bases agree with TRBD1. Losses at the gene ends were 5 bases for V and 3 bases for J; bases not matched to a gene: 2. The length of the CDR3 is 13 residues. Per germline, CDR1 SGHVS and CDR2 FNYEAQ. The CDR3 nucleotides are TGTGCCAGCAGCCGGGGACAGGGCTACGAGCAGTACTTC. Protein sequence: CASSRGQGYEQYF. Together with reference TRBV7-6 and TRBJ2-7, the CDR3 gives the full variable domain: GAGVSQSPRYKVTKRGQDVALRCDPISGHVSLYWYRQALGQGPEFLTYFNYEAQQDKSGLPNDRFSAERPEGSISTLTIQRTEQRDSAMYRCASSRGQGYEQYFGPGTRLTVT.

The rearrangement uses TRBV28 and TRBJ2-7, with D tentatively TRBD1 or TRBD2 (5 bases each). This CDR3 comprises 13 residues. The V gene lost 8 bases and the J gene lost 3 bases, with 14 bases spanning the gap. Germline loops: CDR1 MDHEN, CDR2 SYDVKM. CDR3 bases: TGTGCCAGCGGGGGTCGAAACCACTACGAGCAGTACTTC. It is translated as CASGGRNHYEQYF.

The chain has TRBV7-9 and TRBJ2-3; 12 bases fit TRBD2. Germline trimming cut 5 bases from V and 5 bases from J; bases unmatched to any gene: 11. The germline V gene has CDR1 SEHNR and CDR2 FQNEAQ (reference sequence). The length of the CDR3 is 17 residues. CDR3 loop: CASSVARLAGVIDTQYF. The CDR3 DNA follows: TGTGCCAGCAGCGTTGCCCGACTAGCGGGAGTGATAGATACGCAGTATTTT.

The rearrangement joins TRBV5-4 to TRBJ2-7; a possible D gene is TRBD1 (6 bases). Germline CDR1 reads SGHNT; CDR2 reads YYREEE (reference sequence). The V end was cut by 4 bases, the J end by 1 base, with 12 bases between. This CDR3 is built from 14 residues. The CDR3 sequence is CASSAEQGSYEQYF. The CDR3 nucleotides are TGTGCCAGCAGCGCCGAACAGGGTTCCTACGAGCAGTACTTC.

This chain links TRBV14 with TRBJ2-7; either TRBD1 or TRBD2 may fit D (5 bases each). CDR1 is SGHDN, CDR2 FVKESK, per germline. V dropped 0 bases and J dropped 0 bases, with 12 bases sitting between them. This CDR3 region has 16 residues. Here the CDR3 reads CASSQEGVISSYEQYF. The CDR3, as DNA: TGTGCCAGCAGCCAAGAGGGGGTGATCAGCTCCTACGAGCAGTACTTC.

The table lists this clone with a count of one. The V call is TRBV11-2, the J call TRBJ2-1; D gene unclear. Trimming stripped 6 bases from V and 4 bases from J, with 4 bases between. The length of the CDR3 is 11 residues. Germline assignment: CDR1 SGHAT and CDR2 FQNNGV. CDR3 in amino acids: CASRQYNEQFF. As DNA, the CDR3 is TGTGCCAGCAGACAATACAATGAGCAGTTCTTC.

The genes are TRBV9 and TRBJ1-1, with 9 positions matching TRBD1. Trimming at V came to 2 bases and at J to 5 bases, leaving 13 bases not matched to a gene. The CDR3 extends over 17 amino acids. CDR1 and CDR2 (germline): SGDLS, YYNGEE. CDR3 in amino acids: CASSVYDRGTLRTEAFF. The DNA for the CDR3 is TGTGCCAGCAGCGTCTACGACAGGGGGACTCTGAGGACTGAAGCTTTCTTT.

V usage is TRBV19 and J usage is TRBJ1-5, with D uncertain. V was shortened by 1 base and J by 5 bases, with 3 bases between the two germline ends. The CDR3 has 12 residues. CDR1 is LNHDA, CDR2 SQIVND, per germline (reference sequence). CDR3 sequence (DNA): TGTGCCAGTAGTATAGTCGATCAGCCCCAGCATTTT. As protein: CASSIVDQPQHF.

This clone has at least ten counts. V usage is TRBV10-2 and J usage is TRBJ1-5; 7 bases match TRBD1. V lost 2 bases and J lost 4; bases outside the gene matches: 2. There are 14 residues in the CDR3. From germline, CDR1 is WSHSY and CDR2 SAAADI. The CDR3 protein is CASSEAGGNQPQHF. DNA for the CDR3: TGCGCCAGCAGTGAGGCAGGGGGAAATCAGCCCCAGCATTTT.

This clone was detected ten times or more. The gene calls are TRBV4-1 and TRBJ2-3; tentatively, D is TRBD1 (6 bases). V was shortened by 4 bases and J by 2 bases, with 16 bases between the two germline ends. This CDR3 is built from 16 residues. Germline assignment: CDR1 MGHRA and CDR2 YSYEKL. Here the CDR3 reads CASSLSGQTLTDTQYF. Written as DNA, the CDR3 is TGCGCCAGCAGCCTCTCCGGACAGACTCTCACAGATACGCAGTATTTT.

This chain connects TRBV11-2 to TRBJ2-1; D unclear. The CDR3 sequence is 11 residues long. CDR1 is SGHAT and CDR2 is FQNNGV in the germline V gene. V shed 1 base and J shed 10 bases, with 5 bases lying between them. In DNA, the CDR3 is TGTGCCAGCAGCTTAGCGGAGGAGCAGTTCTTC. As protein: CASSLAEEQFF.

This clone has just a few counts. The J gene is TRBJ2-3, the V gene TRBV15, with 9 bases matching TRBD1. This CDR3 has 14 residues. Germline V lookup: CDR1 LNHNV, CDR2 YYDKDF (reference sequence). With 6 bases clipped from V and 9 bases from J, the junction kept 10 bases outside the gene matches. The CDR3 coding sequence is TGTGCCACCAGACAGGGGGCTCCCAGTGGGACGCAGTATTTT. Amino acids: CATRQGAPSGTQYF.

This chain connects TRBV6-5 to TRBJ1-6; TRBD1 matches 9 bases. The CDR3 extends over 16 amino acids. Germline CDR1 is MNHEY and CDR2 is SVGAGI. V was pared by 3 bases and J by 10 bases, with 10 bases of the junction left unmatched. CDR3 in DNA: TGTGCCAGCAGTTATGGGACAGGGATCGCGTCCTCACCCCTCCACTTT. Translated, it gives CASSYGTGIASSPLHF.

The chain couples TRBV4-1 to TRBJ1-2; D is unclear. The CDR3 spans 16 residues. Trimming took off 1 base at V and 4 bases at J, with 16 bases between the two ends. Germline V gene sequence: CDR1 MGHRA, CDR2 YSYEKL. The CDR3 sequence: CASSQVGRGVAYGYTF. CDR3 coding DNA: TGCGCCAGCAGCCAAGTCGGTCGCGGGGTTGCCTATGGCTACACCTTC.

The chain joins TRBV27 to TRBJ2-7, with TRBD2 as a possible D gene (6 bases). The V and J ends lost 6 bases and 5 bases respectively, with 14 bases between them. Germline values: CDR1 MNHEY, CDR2 SMNVEV (reference sequence). The CDR3 spans 13 residues. This CDR3 is CASRGGTGDEQYF. The CDR3 bases are TGTGCCAGCAGGGGCGGGACTGGGGACGAGCAGTACTTC.

The chain combines TRBV5-6 with TRBJ2-2, with 9 positions matching TRBD1. Germline trimming cut 4 bases from V and 7 bases from J; bases unmatched to any gene: 2. Germline assignment: CDR1 SGHDT and CDR2 YYEEEE. This CDR3 contains 13 residues. The CDR3 DNA sequence: TGTGCCAGCAGCCTGACAGGGGGCGGGGAGCTGTTTTTT. This sequence encodes CASSLTGGGELFF. The full variable domain, with the rest looked up from reference TRBV5-6 and TRBJ2-2, is DAGVTQSPTHLIKTRGQQVTLRCSPKSGHDTVSWYQQALGQGPQFIFQYYEEEERQRGNFPDRFSGHQFPNYSSELNVNALLLGDSALYLCASSLTGGGELFFGEGSRLTVL.

The chain links TRBV28 to TRBJ1-5, with unresolved D. Looked up from germline, CDR1 is MDHEN and CDR2 is SYDVKM. This CDR3 comprises 13 residues. V lost 3 bases and J lost 4, with 7 bases in between. DNA of the CDR3: TGTGCCAGCAGTTTTTATAGTAATCAGCCCCAGCATTTT. Its protein product is CASSFYSNQPQHF.

The chain combines TRBV13 with TRBJ2-7, with 10 bases that match TRBD2. Germline CDR1 and CDR2: PRHDT and FYEKMQ (reference sequence). V was clipped by 5 bases and J by 2 bases; unmatched bases: 6. This CDR3 is 15 amino acids long. CDR3 amino acids: CASSQSTSGAYEQYF. As DNA, the CDR3 is TGTGCCAGCAGCCAAAGTACTAGCGGGGCCTACGAGCAGTACTTC.

The chain joins TRBV11-1 to TRBJ2-7; possibly TRBD2 for D (6 bases). The CDR3 has 13 amino acids. Looked up from germline, CDR1 is SGHAT and CDR2 is FQDESV (reference sequence). V was trimmed by 2 bases and J by 6 bases, leaving 11 bases between them. This CDR3 is CASSLTQAGEQYF. CDR3 sequence (DNA): TGTGCCAGCAGCTTAACCCAAGCGGGCGAGCAGTACTTC.

This clone was seen only a few times. The J gene is TRBJ2-5, the V gene TRBV28, with D tentatively TRBD1 or TRBD2 (6 bases each). The CDR3 is 12 amino acids. Trimming left V 8 bases short and J 11 bases short, with 18 bases between. Germline CDR1 and CDR2: MDHEN and SYDVKM. The chain's CDR3 is CASRGSGAQQYF. In DNA form, the CDR3 reads TGTGCCAGCCGGGGGTCGGGGGCCCAGCAGTACTTC.

The genes are TRBV5-8 and TRBJ2-3; no reliable D call. Trimming took 0 bases from V and 6 from J, leaving 11 bases between them. The V gene's germline CDR1 is SGHTS and CDR2 YDEGEE. This CDR3 is 14 amino acids long. The CDR3 spells CASSLVKNMDTQYF. CDR3 nucleotides: TGTGCCAGCAGCTTGGTCAAAAACATGGATACGCAGTATTTT.